This entry describes one TCR beta chain. The specificity of this receptor is unknown. No qualities accompany the bases; no much larger clone lies one base away. The sample belongs to a study of chemoradiotherapy in HPV16-positive cancers (dated by TCRdb to between 2021 and 2024). As for the study more broadly: Using functional T-cell assays on cells from a couple of HPV16-positive patients, the researchers defined candidate HPV-specific T-cell clones and common TCR motifs. Next, the candidate HPV-specific TCRs and motifs were followed in TCR repertoires from about 90 patients with HPV-related cancers. The study asked whether T-cell immunity against the HPV oncoproteins E6 and E7 changes during chemoradiotherapy and whether it affects survival.

From its cysteine to its phenylalanine, the CDR3 spans 20 amino acids. CDR3 DNA is the only sequence kept; it has 60 bases, read in frame from the first base. Because repertoires were sampled repeatedly during chemoradiotherapy, clonal expansion in the tumor microenvironment could be followed. The protocol used for the library was the immunoSEQ multiplex PCR assay. TCRdb took over this immuneACCESS table, retaining in-frame rearrangements with V and J assigned. Such tables are incomplete; in checked studies, under half of the missing clones stem from an unresolved V gene, and the remainder is unexplained. The sample profile shows about 68,000 clones; roughly 90% of them were found once. The ten biggest clones cover 4.2% of the sample. Paper-wide results and their limitations: Improved recurrence-free survival in HPV16-positive patients was associated with expansion of HPV-responsive T cells during chemoradiotherapy. Expansion of candidate HPV-specific clones and E7-related TCR motifs was observed in the tumor microenvironment during treatment, whereas no such expansion was observed for non-HPV-specific T cells. The functional definition of HPV-specific T cells came from only a couple of HPV16-positive patients, and the survival association was reported for HPV16-positive patients.

The TCR originated in a human donor with HPV-associated anogenital cancer. The sample was blood, taken from a patient who underwent chemoradiotherapy. The chain was built from TRBV21-1 and TRBJ2-4; the tabulated D call, TRBD1, remains unverified against the DNA. TRBV21-1 is a recognized pseudogene. The CDR3 amino acid sequence is: CASSKVFEDRGHLAKNIQYF. DNA sequence: TGTGCCAGCAGCAAGGTGTTCGAGGACAGGGGCCACTTGGCCAAAAACATTCAGTACTTC.